This is a list of T cell receptor beta chains from one sample in a study of CD8 T cells in ankylosing spondylitis. TCRdb used MiXCR to reprocess the 5' RACE reads, holding one entry per CDR3 protein. The sample shows some 120,000 distinct CDR3 sequences, about 6.5% of them seen only once. Sequenced: blood, either unsorted or a sorted T cell fraction (not recorded which). Receptors were obtained from a male donor with ankylosing spondylitis or in good health (not recorded which). Both conserved end residues are part of each CDR3. D genes are given only for firm matches. Expanded clones get a size class; other rows say once, few or many, or leave the size out.

j_gene,d_gene,v_gene,abundance,CDR3nt,CDR3aa
TRBJ2-1,TRBD1,TRBV6-1,many,TGTGCCAGCAGTAAGGTGGGACAGGGGACCTACAATGAGCAGTTCTTC,CASSKVGQGTYNEQFF
TRBJ2-3,.,TRBV20-1,many,TGCAGTGCTAGAGGTCCGGTAGAGTCGTCAGATACGCAGTATTTT,CSARGPVESSDTQYF
TRBJ2-1,TRBD2,TRBV3-1,many,TGTGCCAGCAGCGTGGACCTAGCGGTTTCCTACAATGAGCAGTTCTTC,CASSVDLAVSYNEQFF
TRBJ2-7,.,TRBV7-3,many,TGTGCCAGCAGCTTATCCGGACTAACCCCCTACGAGCAGTACTTC,CASSLSGLTPYEQYF
TRBJ2-3,TRBD2,TRBV20-1,many,TGCAGTGCTGATCCGGGACTAAGAGAAGATACGCAGTATTTT,CSADPGLREDTQYF
TRBJ2-1,.,TRBV29-1,many,TGCAGCGTTGTCCCTCTAGCGTCTCCCCCCGGGTTCTTC,CSVVPLASPPGFF
TRBJ2-2,.,TRBV12-3/TRBV12-4,many,TGTGCCAGCACCCTCGTCCCTAACACCGGGGAGCTGTTTTTT,CASTLVPNTGELFF
TRBJ2-1,.,TRBV20-1,many,TGCAGTGCTGACCCCAGGGGGAGGTACAATGAGCAGTTCTTC,CSADPRGRYNEQFF
TRBJ2-5,TRBD1,TRBV10-3,many,TGTGCCATCAGTGAGTCGACAGGGCGGTTGGAGACCCAGTACTTC,CAISESTGRLETQYF
TRBJ2-7,TRBD1,TRBV6-1,many,TGTGCCAGCAGGCGGGACAGGGTGTACGAGCAGTACTTC,CASRRDRVYEQYF
TRBJ1-2,.,TRBV12-3/TRBV12-4,many,TGTGCCAGCAGTTTTAGAGGCGGGGCGCTTAAAGGCTACACCTTC,CASSFRGGALKGYTF
TRBJ2-5,.,TRBV6-2/TRBV6-3,many,TGTGCCAGCAGTTTGCTCGGCGGGGACAGAAAAGAGACCCAGTACTTC,CASSLLGGDRKETQYF
TRBJ2-1,.,TRBV7-8,many,TGTGCCAGCAGCTTAGGGTCCGACAGGGAGCAGTTCTTC,CASSLGSDREQFF
TRBJ2-5,.,TRBV15,many,TGTGCCACCAGCAGAGATCAGGAAGAGACCCAGTACTTC,CATSRDQEETQYF
TRBJ1-2,TRBD1,TRBV20-1,few,TGCAGTGCACCCGGACAGGGGGCGAATGGGTATGGCTACACCTTC,CSAPGQGANGYGYTF
TRBJ1-4,.,TRBV11-2,many,TGTGCCAGCAGCGCTACAGGGACAACTAATGAAAAACTGTTTTTT,CASSATGTTNEKLFF
TRBJ2-3,TRBD2,TRBV5-1,many,TGCGCCAGCAGCGGACCTAGCGGGAGCGGCACAGATACGCAGTATTTT,CASSGPSGSGTDTQYF
TRBJ1-1,.,TRBV5-1,many,TGCGCCAGCAGCCGCGTTCCCGGGGGCAACACTGAAGCTTTCTTT,CASSRVPGGNTEAFF
TRBJ2-5,TRBD1,TRBV29-1,.,TGCAGCGTTGAGACAGGGGAGACGGAAGAGACCCAGTACTTC,CSVETGETEETQYF
TRBJ2-3,.,TRBV3-1,few,TGTGCCACCTCCCGGGCCCGGTCCAGGGGTTTCACAGATACGCAGTATTTT,CATSRARSRGFTDTQYF
TRBJ2-3,TRBD2,TRBV7-8,.,TGTGCCAGCAGCTTAATTAGGGCAGAGGCTAGCGGGACAGATACGCAGTATTTT,CASSLIRAEASGTDTQYF
TRBJ2-3,.,TRBV24-1,many,TGTGCCACCAGTGATACAACAGGTCGTAGCACAGATACGCAGTATTTT,CATSDTTGRSTDTQYF
TRBJ2-2,TRBD2,TRBV5-1,many,TGCGCCAGCAGCTCTAGCGGGGGACCTACCGGGGAGCTGTTTTTT,CASSSSGGPTGELFF
TRBJ1-1,.,TRBV5-1,many,TGCGCCAGCAGCTTCCGTCCTATCGACACTGAAGCTTTCTTT,CASSFRPIDTEAFF
TRBJ1-1,.,TRBV25-1,many,TGTGCCAGCAGTGATGGTGGAAAGGACACTGAAGCTTTCTTT,CASSDGGKDTEAFF
TRBJ1-3,.,TRBV5-1,many,TGCGCCAGCAGCTTCTCCGTCCCTGGAAACACCATATATTTT,CASSFSVPGNTIYF
TRBJ1-2,.,TRBV19,many,TGTGCCAGCGAAAGCCAGGGATGGGCTAACTATGGCTACACCTTC,CASESQGWANYGYTF
TRBJ2-1,.,TRBV27,many,TGTGCCAGCAGTTTAAGGGGACGGTACAATGAGCAGTTCTTC,CASSLRGRYNEQFF
TRBJ2-7,.,TRBV5-1,many,TGCGCCAGCAGCTTGGGGGTCCACGAGCAGTACTTC,CASSLGVHEQYF
TRBJ2-7,.,TRBV5-1,many,TGCGCCAGCAGCTTGGATGGGGCCCAGCCCTACGAGCAGTACTTC,CASSLDGAQPYEQYF
TRBJ2-2,TRBD2,TRBV5-1,few,TGCGCCAGCAGCCCGGCGGGGGGCCACACCGGGGAGCTGTTTTTT,CASSPAGGHTGELFF
TRBJ1-3,TRBD1,TRBV7-6,many,TGTGCCAGCAGCTTAGAAGGGACAGGGCCCTCTGGAAACACCATATATTTT,CASSLEGTGPSGNTIYF